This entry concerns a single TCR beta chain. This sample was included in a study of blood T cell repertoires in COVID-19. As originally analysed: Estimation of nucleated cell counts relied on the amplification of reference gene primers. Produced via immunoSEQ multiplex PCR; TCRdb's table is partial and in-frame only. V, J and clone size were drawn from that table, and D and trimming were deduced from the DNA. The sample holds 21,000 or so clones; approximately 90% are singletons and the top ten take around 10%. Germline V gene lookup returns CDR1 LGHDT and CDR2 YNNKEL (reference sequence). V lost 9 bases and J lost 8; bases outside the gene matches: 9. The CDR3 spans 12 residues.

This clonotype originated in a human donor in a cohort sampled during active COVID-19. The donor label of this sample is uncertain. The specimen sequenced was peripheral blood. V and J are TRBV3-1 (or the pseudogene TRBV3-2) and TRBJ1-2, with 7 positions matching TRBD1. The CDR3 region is CASSTGIGGYTF. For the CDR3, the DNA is TGTGCCAGTTCGACAGGGATTGGGGGCTACACCTTC.